The 29 T cell receptor beta chains below come from one sample, sequenced in a study of early T cells in non-severe SARS-CoV-2 infection. TCRdb itself ran the 5' RACE reads through MiXCR, one entry per CDR3 protein. The sample includes 25,000 to 30,000 distinct CDR3 sequences, 4.5% of them seen just once. Source material: whole blood. The receptors come from an adult who was a healthcare worker with PCR-confirmed SARS-CoV-2 infection or an uninfected control (not recorded which).

This clonotype appeared many times. The genes are TRBV27 and TRBJ1-1, with TRBD1 identical over 7 bases. The CDR3 contains 16 residues. From germline, CDR1 is MNHEY and CDR2 SMNVEV (reference sequence). V shed 0 bases and J 0 bases; nucleotides not matched to a gene: 4. CDR3 coding DNA: TGTGCCAGCAGTTTATCGACCGGGACAGTGAACACTGAAGCTTTCTTT. Its translation: CASSLSTGTVNTEAFF.

This clonotype was seen repeatedly, ten times or more. The V and J genes are TRBV20-1 and TRBJ2-1, with TRBD2 matching over 10 bases. Germline trimming cut 0 bases from V and 14 bases from J; bases unmatched to any gene: 13. The germline CDR1 and CDR2 sequences are DFQATT and SNEGSKA (reference sequence). This CDR3 comprises 15 residues. CDR3 in DNA: TGCAGTGCTAGAGAAGGACAGCGGGAGGGGACTCGGGAGTTCTTC. It specifies CSAREGQREGTREFF.

This clonotype was detected many times. The chain uses TRBV2 and TRBJ2-7, with a weak D call TRBD2 (6 bases). CDR3 length equals 12 residues. The V end was cut by 10 bases, the J end by 6 bases, with 16 bases between. Germline V gene sequence: CDR1 SNHLY, CDR2 FYNNEI. CDR3 residues: CAMTRSRREQYF. The CDR3 DNA reads as TGTGCCATGACTAGGTCTCGTCGCGAGCAGTACTTC.

This clonotype was seen many times. The rearrangement joins TRBV5-4 to TRBJ1-1, with a possible D match to TRBD1 (5 bases). Germline assignment: CDR1 SGHNT and CDR2 YYREEE (reference sequence). V lost 5 bases and J lost 7, with 9 bases in between. The CDR3 spans 11 residues. CDR3 nucleotide sequence: TGTGCCAGCAGTGGGGGATATGAAGCTTTCTTT. It translates to CASSGGYEAFF.

This clonotype was observed many times. The V call is TRBV2, the J call TRBJ2-7, with D possibly being TRBD1 or TRBD2 (5 bases each). Germline V lookup: CDR1 SNHLY, CDR2 FYNNEI. The CDR3 runs 15 residues. The V end lost 5 bases, the J end lost 13 bases, and 27 bases lay between the germline ends. CDR3 region: CASSPDLGVMRVGYF. DNA for the CDR3: TGTGCCAGCAGTCCCGACCTGGGGGTAATGAGGGTAGGTTACTTC.

V is TRBV13 and J is TRBJ2-1, with D perhaps TRBD2 (5 bases). The germline V gene encodes CDR1 PRHDT and CDR2 FYEKMQ (reference sequence). The V gene lost 5 bases and the J gene lost 10 bases, with 15 bases spanning the gap. This CDR3 has 13 amino acids. The CDR3 region is CASSNGEPGEQFF. CDR3 DNA: TGTGCCAGCAGCAATGGGGAGCCCGGGGAGCAGTTCTTC.

The chain carries TRBV5-1 and TRBJ2-3; the match to TRBD2 covers 13 bases. The CDR3 has 14 residues. Germline V lookup: CDR1 SGHRS, CDR2 YFSETQ. V dropped 3 bases and J dropped 13; count of bases not matched to a gene: 8. The CDR3 nucleotides are TGCGCCAGCAGCTCCGGGACTAGCGGGGCCGATGAGTATTTT. Translation: CASSSGTSGADEYF.

This clonotype was seen repeatedly, ten times or more. The rearrangement uses TRBV21-1 and TRBJ2-7; TRBD1 was called by the table and not checked on the DNA. TRBV21-1 is deemed a pseudogene. CDR3 length: 19 amino acids. CDR3 coding DNA: TGTGCCAGCAGCAAAGGGCCTTTGGGTGTGACAGGGCAGATAGGAGAGCAGTACTTC. Protein: CASSKGPLGVTGQIGEQYF.

This clonotype was counted at least ten times. J is TRBJ2-5 and V is TRBV7-9; 10 nucleotides match TRBD2. Germline V gene sequence: CDR1 SEHNR, CDR2 FQNEAQ (reference sequence). V was pared by 6 bases and J by 4 bases, with 8 bases of the junction left unmatched. The CDR3 runs 15 residues. CDR3 sequence: CASSYRPSGGETQYF. The CDR3 nucleotides are TGTGCCAGCAGTTATAGGCCTAGCGGGGGAGAGACCCAGTACTTC.

This clonotype was counted many times. V gene TRBV5-1 combines with J gene TRBJ2-2, with 8 bases matching TRBD1. Germline V gene sequence: CDR1 SGHRS, CDR2 YFSETQ. V lost 1 base, J lost 5 bases, and 1 base stayed unmatched. The CDR3 is 14 amino acids. Here the CDR3 DNA reads TGCGCCAGCAGCTTGAGGGACAGGACCGGGGAGCTGTTTTTT. Translation: CASSLRDRTGELFF.

V and J are TRBV18 and TRBJ2-5; 7 bases fit TRBD2. Germline V gives CDR1 KGHSH, CDR2 LQKENI. The CDR3 runs 14 residues. V shed 5 bases, J shed 5 bases, and the junction held 8 bases outside the gene matches. DNA of the CDR3: TGTGCCAGCTCATACTTGACTAGCTGGGAGACCCAGTACTTC. It encodes CASSYLTSWETQYF.

This clonotype was observed many times. This chain uses TRBV9 with TRBJ1-6, with D unclear. Trimming removed 3 bases from V and 0 bases from J, with 13 bases in between. Germline V gives CDR1 SGDLS, CDR2 YYNGEE. The CDR3 has 17 residues. The CDR3 bases are TGTGCCAGCAGCGCTGAGCCCTGGAGCTCCTATAATTCACCCCTCCACTTT. Its translation: CASSAEPWSSYNSPLHF.

The chain couples TRBV30 to TRBJ2-7; a possible D gene is TRBD1 (6 bases). The ends were cut back, 4 bases at V and 3 bases at J, with 10 bases in the middle. Germline V gene data show CDR1 as GTSNPN and CDR2 as SVGIG (reference sequence). The CDR3 has 12 residues. For the CDR3, the DNA is TGTGCCTGGAACAAGGGGGTCTACGAGCAGTACTTC. Protein: CAWNKGVYEQYF.

There are many counts of this clonotype. The rearrangement links TRBV10-3 to TRBJ2-1; D remains unclear. This CDR3 has 13 amino acids. CDR1 and CDR2 from the germline V gene are ENHRY and SYGVKD. Deletions cut 11 bases from V and 7 bases from J, with 18 bases between. CDR3 protein: CASRDDVRNEQFF. CDR3 coding DNA: TGTGCCTCCCGCGACGACGTTCGGAATGAGCAGTTCTTC.

The chain uses TRBV7-8 and TRBJ2-4; D is unresolved. Germline CDR1 and CDR2: SGHVS and FQNEAQ. Trimming removed 5 bases at V and 0 bases at J, with 5 bases between. There are 13 residues in the CDR3. CDR3 DNA sequence: TGTGCCAGCAGCGAGGTAGCCAAAAACATTCAGTACTTC. The encoded protein is CASSEVAKNIQYF.

Turning to this clonotype: Just one base apart from a much larger clone, this may be a read error. The chain joins TRBV18 to TRBJ2-1; TRBD2 matches at 7 bases. The tail of the sequence fits TRBJ2-7 better, so the J call may be wrong. The CDR3 is 15 amino acids. The germline CDR1 and CDR2 sequences are KGHSH and LQKENI. CDR3 sequence reads: CASSRLADSYNEQYF. In DNA form, the CDR3 reads TGTGCCAGCTCAAGACTAGCAGACTCCTACAATGAGCAGTACTTC.

This clonotype was seen more than once but under ten times. V is TRBV18 and J is TRBJ2-2, with 8 bases that match TRBD1. The trim removed 5 bases at V and 6 bases at J, leaving 8 bases unmatched. The CDR3 is made up of 15 amino acids. Germline CDR1 reads KGHSH; CDR2 reads LQKENI. The CDR3 DNA follows: TGTGCCAGCTCAACCAGACAGGGGAATGCCGGGGAGCTGTTTTTT. Translating it yields CASSTRQGNAGELFF.

This clonotype was counted many times. V is TRBV20-1 and J is TRBJ2-4, with D perhaps given as TRBD1 or TRBD2 (5 bases each). V lost 3 bases, J lost 3 bases, and 12 bases lay in between. Looked up from germline, CDR1 is DFQATT and CDR2 is SNEGSKA (reference sequence). The CDR3 totals 14 residues. CDR3 amino acids: CSARGDAGKNIQYF. In DNA, the CDR3 is TGCAGTGCTAGGGGGGACGCAGGCAAAAACATTCAGTACTTC.

This clonotype was seen ten or more times. V gene TRBV11-3 combines with J gene TRBJ2-7, with TRBD2 matching over 12 bases. The CDR3 covers 16 residues. Trimming cost V 1 base and J 1 base; bases outside gene matches: 2. Looked up from germline, CDR1 is SGHNT and CDR2 is YENEEA. This chain's CDR3 is CASSLGGLAGSYEQYF. CDR3 nucleotide sequence: TGTGCCAGCAGCTTAGGAGGACTAGCGGGATCCTACGAGCAGTACTTC.

V gene TRBV20-1 combines with J gene TRBJ2-1; perhaps TRBD2 as D (6 bases). V was clipped by 1 base and J by 0 bases, with 16 bases between them. There are 17 residues in the CDR3. Looked up from germline, CDR1 is DFQATT and CDR2 is SNEGSKA (reference sequence). Written as DNA, the CDR3 is TGCAGTGCTAGAGCCTACGGACTATTGAGCTCCTACAATGAGCAGTTCTTC. Translated, it gives CSARAYGLLSSYNEQFF.

This clonotype was seen many times. The chain carries TRBV12-3 or TRBV12-4 and TRBJ2-7, with D perhaps matching TRBD1 (6 bases). V lost 6 bases and J 3 bases, leaving 15 bases between the germline ends. CDR3 size: 14 residues. CDR3 sequence (DNA): TGTGCCAGCAGGTCAACACAGGGAATCTACGAGCAGTACTTC. Amino acid sequence: CASRSTQGIYEQYF.

This chain uses TRBV6-4 with TRBJ2-2, with D possibly matching TRBD1 (5 bases). Germline CDR1 reads MRHNA; CDR2 reads SNTAGT. This CDR3 contains 14 residues. V gave up 4 bases and J gave up 1 base, with 7 bases separating them. CDR3 sequence: CASSVTGNTGELFF. CDR3 DNA: TGTGCCAGCAGTGTAACAGGGAACACCGGGGAGCTGTTTTTT.

Points on this clonotype: This sequence may be a read error, since a much larger clone differs from it by one base. The V and J genes are TRBV10-3 and TRBJ2-7; D may be TRBD1 (6 bases). The CDR3 sequence is 13 residues long. Trimming stripped 6 bases from V and 2 bases from J, with 11 bases between. CDR1 ENHRY and CDR2 SYGVKD come from the germline V gene. This CDR3 is CAISGQYPYEQYF. The CDR3 DNA reads as TGTGCCATCAGCGGACAGTACCCCTACGAGCAGTACTTC.

This clonotype appeared many times. V and J are TRBV18 and TRBJ2-1; D is undetermined. Germline-derived CDR1 and CDR2 are KGHSH and LQKENI. This CDR3 has 14 residues. V was clipped by 3 bases and J by 2 bases, with 8 bases between them. CDR3 sequence reads: CASSPLSAYNEQFF. CDR3 DNA: TGTGCCAGCTCACCCCTTTCGGCCTACAATGAGCAGTTCTTC. Based on the CDR3 plus reference TRBV18 and TRBJ2-1, the full variable domain is NAGVMQNPRHLVRRRGQEARLRCSPMKGHSHVYWYRQLPEEGLKFMVYLQKENIIDESGMPKERFSAEFPKEGPSILRIQQVVRGDSAAYFCASSPLSAYNEQFFGPGTRLTVL.

The table lists this clonotype with many counts. The chain is built from TRBV18 and TRBJ1-5; possibly TRBD1 for D (5 bases). The V gene lost 8 bases and the J gene lost 1 base, with 9 bases spanning the gap. The CDR3 is 13 amino acids. Per germline, CDR1 KGHSH and CDR2 LQKENI. For the CDR3, the DNA is TGTGCCAGCACCCGGGACAGCAATCAGCCCCAGCATTTT. It translates to CASTRDSNQPQHF.

The CDR3 region is CASSLAGGDTQYF. The CDR3 bases are TGTGCCAGCAGCTTAGCCGGAGGAGATACGCAGTATTTT. The gene calls are TRBV7-9 and TRBJ2-3; possible D gene TRBD2, 5 bases. The CDR3 consists of 13 residues. CDR1 is SEHNR and CDR2 is FQNEAQ in the germline V gene (reference sequence). The germline V and J ends were trimmed by 0 bases and 5 bases, with 6 bases remaining between them. Filled out from reference TRBV7-9 and TRBJ2-3, the complete variable domain reads DTGVSQNPRHKITKRGQNVTFRCDPISEHNRLYWYRQTLGQGPEFLTYFQNEAQLEKSRLLSDRFSAERPKGSFSTLEIQRTEQGDSAMYLCASSLAGGDTQYFGPGTRLTVL.

This clonotype was seen repeatedly, ten times or more. The V and J genes are TRBV6-5 and TRBJ2-7; D is unclear. The V gene's germline CDR1 is MNHEY and CDR2 SVGAGI. With 5 bases removed from V and 2 bases from J, the gap between germline ends came to 7 bases. The CDR3 spans 12 residues. The CDR3 bases are TGTGCCAGCAGTGAGAACCCCTACGAGCAGTACTTC. As protein: CASSENPYEQYF.

The sample holds a few counts of this clonotype. The V and J genes are TRBV4-3 and TRBJ2-3, with D uncertain. Germline V lookup: CDR1 LGHNA, CDR2 YSLEER. The V end lost 1 base, the J end lost 6 bases, and 11 bases lay between the germline ends. The CDR3 has 14 amino acids. This CDR3 is CASSQGASRDTQYF. The CDR3 DNA sequence: TGCGCCAGCAGCCAAGGGGCTTCCAGGGATACGCAGTATTTT.

This clonotype was seen ten or more times. The chain carries TRBV5-1 and TRBJ2-1; 11 nucleotides align to TRBD2. V was pared by 1 base and J by 3 bases, with 0 bases of the junction left unmatched. Germline V lookup: CDR1 SGHRS, CDR2 YFSETQ. There are 15 residues in the CDR3. CDR3 loop: CASSLLAGGYNEQFF. The CDR3 nucleotides are TGCGCCAGCAGCTTGCTAGCGGGGGGCTACAATGAGCAGTTCTTC. Full variable domain (rest looked up from reference TRBV5-1 and TRBJ2-1): KAGVTQTPRYLIKTRGQQVTLSCSPISGHRSVSWYQQTPGQGLQFLFEYFSETQRNKGNFPGRFSGRQFSNSRSEMNVSTLELGDSALYLCASSLLAGGYNEQFFGPGTRLTVL.